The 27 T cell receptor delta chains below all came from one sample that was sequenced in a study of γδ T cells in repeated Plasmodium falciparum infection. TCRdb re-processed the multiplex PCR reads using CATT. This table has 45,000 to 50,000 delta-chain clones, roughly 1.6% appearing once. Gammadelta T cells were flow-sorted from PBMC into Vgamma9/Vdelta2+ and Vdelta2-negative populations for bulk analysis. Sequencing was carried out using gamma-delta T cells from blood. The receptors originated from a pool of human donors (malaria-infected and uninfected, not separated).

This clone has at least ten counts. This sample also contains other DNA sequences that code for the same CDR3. For the CDR3, the DNA is TGTGCTCTTGGGGACATAGCTACTTCCTACGGTGGTGTTGGGATAGACCCCTTTGGTGGTCCTAAACTCATCTTT. It codes for CALGDIATSYGGVGIDPFGGPKLIF. This chain links TRDV1 with TRDJ1, with 8 bases lining up with TRDD2. The CDR3 spans 25 residues. Germline values: CDR1 TSWWSYY, CDR2 QGS. The J segment lost 7 bases and the V segment lost 3 bases, leaving 40 bases of the junction unmatched.

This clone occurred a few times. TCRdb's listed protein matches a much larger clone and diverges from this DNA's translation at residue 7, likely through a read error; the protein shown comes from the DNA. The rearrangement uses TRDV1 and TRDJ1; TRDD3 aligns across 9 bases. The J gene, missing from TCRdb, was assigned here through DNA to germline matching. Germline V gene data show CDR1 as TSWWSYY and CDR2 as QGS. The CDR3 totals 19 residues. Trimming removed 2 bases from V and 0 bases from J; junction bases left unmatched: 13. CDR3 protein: CALGEGLPLGDLYTDKLIF. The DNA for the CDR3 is TGTGCTCTTGGGGAAGGTCTCCCTCTGGGGGATTTGTACACCGATAAACTCATCTTT.

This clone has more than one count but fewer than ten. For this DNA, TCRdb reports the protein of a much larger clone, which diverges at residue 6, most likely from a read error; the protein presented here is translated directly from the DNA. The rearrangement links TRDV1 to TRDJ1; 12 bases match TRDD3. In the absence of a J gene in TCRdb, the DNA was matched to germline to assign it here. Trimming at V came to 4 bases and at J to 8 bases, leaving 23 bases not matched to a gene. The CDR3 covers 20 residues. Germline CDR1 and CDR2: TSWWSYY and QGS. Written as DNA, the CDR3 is TGTGCTCTTGGGGGGGGGTTTGGACGATGGGTACTGGGGGATACAACGAAACTCATCTTT. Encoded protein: CALGGGFGRWVLGDTTKLIF.

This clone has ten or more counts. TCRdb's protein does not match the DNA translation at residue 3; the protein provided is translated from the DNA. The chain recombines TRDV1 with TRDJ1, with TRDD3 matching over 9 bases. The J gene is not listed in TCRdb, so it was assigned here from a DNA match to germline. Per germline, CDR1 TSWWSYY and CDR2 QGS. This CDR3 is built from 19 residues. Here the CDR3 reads CAIGAYALGDYRRGQGLIF. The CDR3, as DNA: TGTGCTATTGGGGCCTACGCCCTGGGGGATTACCGTCGGGGCCAGGGACTCATCTTT.

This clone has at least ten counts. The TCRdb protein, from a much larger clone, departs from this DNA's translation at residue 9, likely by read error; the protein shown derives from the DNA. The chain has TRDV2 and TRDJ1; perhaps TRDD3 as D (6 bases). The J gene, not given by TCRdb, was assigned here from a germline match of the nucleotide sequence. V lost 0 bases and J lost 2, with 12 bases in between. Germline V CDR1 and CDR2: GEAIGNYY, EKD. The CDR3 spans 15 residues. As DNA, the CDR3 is TGTGCCTGTGACACCCTGGGGCTAGAAACCGATAAACTCATCTTT. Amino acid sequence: CACDTLGLETDKLIF.

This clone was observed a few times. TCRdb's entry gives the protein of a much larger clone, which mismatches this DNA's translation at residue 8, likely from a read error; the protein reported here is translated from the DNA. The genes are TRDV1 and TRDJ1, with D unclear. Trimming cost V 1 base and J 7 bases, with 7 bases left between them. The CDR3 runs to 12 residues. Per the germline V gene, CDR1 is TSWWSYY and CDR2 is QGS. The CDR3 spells CALGEPARKLIF. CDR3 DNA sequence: TGTGCTCTTGGGGAACCAGCGCGTAAACTCATCTTT.

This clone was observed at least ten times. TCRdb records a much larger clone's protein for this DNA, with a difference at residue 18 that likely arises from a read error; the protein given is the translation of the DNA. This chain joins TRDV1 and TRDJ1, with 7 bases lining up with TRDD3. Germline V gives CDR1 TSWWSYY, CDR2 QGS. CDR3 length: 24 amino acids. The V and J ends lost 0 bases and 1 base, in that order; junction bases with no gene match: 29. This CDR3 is CALGELEFYLFRGGIHHTTDKLIF. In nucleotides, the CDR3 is TGTGCTCTTGGGGAACTCGAGTTTTACCTGTTCAGAGGTGGGATACACCACACCACCGATAAACTCATCTTT.

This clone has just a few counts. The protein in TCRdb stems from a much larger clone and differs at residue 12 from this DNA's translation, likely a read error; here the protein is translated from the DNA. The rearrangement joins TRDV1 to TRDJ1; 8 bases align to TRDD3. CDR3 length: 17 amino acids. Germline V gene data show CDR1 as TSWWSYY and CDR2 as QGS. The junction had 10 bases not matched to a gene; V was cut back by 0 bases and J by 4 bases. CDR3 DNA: TGTGCTCTTGGGGAACTAGGGCTGGGATACGCGGTCGATAAACTCATCTTT. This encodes CALGELGLGYAVDKLIF.

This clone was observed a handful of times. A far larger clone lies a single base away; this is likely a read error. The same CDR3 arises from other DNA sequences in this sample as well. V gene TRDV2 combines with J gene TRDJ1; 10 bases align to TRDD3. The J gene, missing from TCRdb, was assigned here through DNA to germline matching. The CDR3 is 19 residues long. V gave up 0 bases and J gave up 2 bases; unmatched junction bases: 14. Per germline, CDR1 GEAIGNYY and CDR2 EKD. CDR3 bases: TGTGCCTGTGACACCTTTTCCTACGGGGGATACGGGTATACCGATAAACTCATCTTT. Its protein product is CACDTFSYGGYGYTDKLIF.

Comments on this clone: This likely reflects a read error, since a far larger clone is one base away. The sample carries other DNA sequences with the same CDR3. CDR3 DNA sequence: TGTGCTCTTTCCTACCGGGACGGTAGAGGGTTACAGTACACCGATAAACTCATCTTT. Its translation is CALSYRDGRGLQYTDKLIF. V and J are TRDV1 and TRDJ1; a possible D gene is TRDD2 (6 bases). The J gene, left out of TCRdb, was set here by checking the DNA against germline. The CDR3 runs to 19 residues. Per germline, CDR1 TSWWSYY and CDR2 QGS. Trimming removed 8 bases at V and 0 bases at J, with 28 bases between.

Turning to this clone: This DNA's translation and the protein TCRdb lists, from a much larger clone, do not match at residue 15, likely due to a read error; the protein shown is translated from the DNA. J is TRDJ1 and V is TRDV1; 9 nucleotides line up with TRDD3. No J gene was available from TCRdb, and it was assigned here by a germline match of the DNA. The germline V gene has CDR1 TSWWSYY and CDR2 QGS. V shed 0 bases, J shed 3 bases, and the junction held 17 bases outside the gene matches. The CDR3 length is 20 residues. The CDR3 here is CALGELPPPLGDLYADKLIF. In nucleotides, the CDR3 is TGTGCTCTTGGGGAACTTCCTCCCCCTCTGGGGGATCTGTACGCCGATAAACTCATCTTT.

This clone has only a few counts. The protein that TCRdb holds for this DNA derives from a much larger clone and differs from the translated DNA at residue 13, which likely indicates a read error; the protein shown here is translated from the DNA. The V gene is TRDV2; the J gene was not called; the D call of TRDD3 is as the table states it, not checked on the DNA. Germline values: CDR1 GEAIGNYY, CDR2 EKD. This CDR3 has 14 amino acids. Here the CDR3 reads CACDRWGPTDKLTF. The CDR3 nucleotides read TGTGCCTGTGACAGATGGGGACCTACCGATAAACTCACCTTT.

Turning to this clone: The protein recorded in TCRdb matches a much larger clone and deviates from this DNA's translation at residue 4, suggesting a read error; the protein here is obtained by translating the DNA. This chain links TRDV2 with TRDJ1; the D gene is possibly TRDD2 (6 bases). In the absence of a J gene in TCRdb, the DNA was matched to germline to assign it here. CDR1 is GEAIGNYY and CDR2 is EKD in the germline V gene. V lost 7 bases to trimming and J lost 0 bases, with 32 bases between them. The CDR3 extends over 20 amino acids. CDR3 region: CACNLYTPSRGLIYTDKLIF. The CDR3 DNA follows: TGTGCCTGCAATCTCTACACTCCTTCCCGGGGACTTATTTACACCGATAAACTCATCTTT.

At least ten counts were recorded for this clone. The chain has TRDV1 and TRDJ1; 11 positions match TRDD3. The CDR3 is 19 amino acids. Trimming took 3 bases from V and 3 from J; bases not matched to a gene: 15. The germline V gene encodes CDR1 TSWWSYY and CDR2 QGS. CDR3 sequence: CALGDAHRTGGYEADKLIF. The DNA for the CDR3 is TGTGCTCTTGGGGATGCTCACCGTACTGGGGGATATGAGGCCGATAAACTCATCTTT.

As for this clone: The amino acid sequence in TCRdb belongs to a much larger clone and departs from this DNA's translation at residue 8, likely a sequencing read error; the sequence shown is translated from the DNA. The CDR3 DNA reads TGTGCTCTTGGGGAAAAAGGGATGGGGGCCCGCAGGTACACCGATAAACTCATCTTT. Translating gives CALGEKGMGARRYTDKLIF. The chain employs TRDV1 and TRDJ1, with a possible D match to TRDD3 (6 bases). No J gene was available from TCRdb, and it was assigned here by a germline match of the DNA. V was clipped by 2 bases and J by 0 bases, with 22 bases between them. The germline gives CDR1 TSWWSYY, CDR2 QGS. The length of the CDR3 is 19 residues.

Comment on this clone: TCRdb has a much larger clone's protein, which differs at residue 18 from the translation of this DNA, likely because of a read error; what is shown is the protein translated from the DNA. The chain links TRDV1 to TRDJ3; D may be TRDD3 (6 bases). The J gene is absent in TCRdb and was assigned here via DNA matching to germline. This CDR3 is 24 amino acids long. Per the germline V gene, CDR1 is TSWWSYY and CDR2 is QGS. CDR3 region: CALGELGNSLGRQTAPWGTRQMFF. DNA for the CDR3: TGTGCTCTTGGGGAACTAGGGAACAGTCTGGGCCGTCAAACGGCCCCCTGGGGCACCCGACAGATGTTTTTC.

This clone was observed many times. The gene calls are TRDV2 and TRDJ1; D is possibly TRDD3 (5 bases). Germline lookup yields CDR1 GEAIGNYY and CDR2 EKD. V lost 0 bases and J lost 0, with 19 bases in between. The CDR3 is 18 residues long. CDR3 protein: CACDTEFMGTPYTDKLIF. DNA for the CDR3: TGTGCCTGTGACACCGAATTCATGGGGACCCCGTACACCGATAAACTCATCTTT.

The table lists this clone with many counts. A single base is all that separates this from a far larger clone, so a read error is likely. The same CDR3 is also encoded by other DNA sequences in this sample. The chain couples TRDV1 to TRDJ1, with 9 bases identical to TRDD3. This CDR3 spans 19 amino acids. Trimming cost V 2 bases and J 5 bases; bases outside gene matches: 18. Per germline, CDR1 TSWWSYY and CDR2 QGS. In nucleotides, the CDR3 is TGTGCTCTTGGGGAAAGGATCACTAGGGGGATACCGCCCACAGATAAACTCATCTTT. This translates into CALGERITRGIPPTDKLIF.

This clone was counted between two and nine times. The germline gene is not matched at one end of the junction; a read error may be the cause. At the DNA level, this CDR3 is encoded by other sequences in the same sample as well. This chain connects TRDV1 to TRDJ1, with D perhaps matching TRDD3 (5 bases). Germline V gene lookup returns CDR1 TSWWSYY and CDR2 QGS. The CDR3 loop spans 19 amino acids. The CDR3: CALGDAIQAGPIPYDKLIF. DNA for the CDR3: TGTGCTCTTGGGGACGCTATCCAGGCTGGGCCGATTCCGTACGATAAGCTCATCTTT.

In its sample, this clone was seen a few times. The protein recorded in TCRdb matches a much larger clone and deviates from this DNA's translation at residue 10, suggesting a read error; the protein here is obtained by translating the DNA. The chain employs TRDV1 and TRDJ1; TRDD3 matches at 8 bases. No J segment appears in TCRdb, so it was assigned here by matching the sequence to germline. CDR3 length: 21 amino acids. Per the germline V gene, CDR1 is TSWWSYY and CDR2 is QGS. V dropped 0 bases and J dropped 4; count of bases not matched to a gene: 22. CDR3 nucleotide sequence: TGTGCTCTTGGGGAACTTTCAAGTCTCCTGTACTGGGGGGTCCGGGACGATAAACTCATCTTT. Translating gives CALGELSSLLYWGVRDDKLIF.

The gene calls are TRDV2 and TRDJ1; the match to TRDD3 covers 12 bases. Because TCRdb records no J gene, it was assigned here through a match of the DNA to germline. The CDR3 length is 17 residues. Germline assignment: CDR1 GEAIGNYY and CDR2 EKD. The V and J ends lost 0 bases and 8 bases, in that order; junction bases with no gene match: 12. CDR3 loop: CACDTVGSGGYGKKLIF. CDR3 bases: TGTGCCTGTGACACCGTGGGGTCTGGGGGATACGGCAAGAAACTCATCTTT.

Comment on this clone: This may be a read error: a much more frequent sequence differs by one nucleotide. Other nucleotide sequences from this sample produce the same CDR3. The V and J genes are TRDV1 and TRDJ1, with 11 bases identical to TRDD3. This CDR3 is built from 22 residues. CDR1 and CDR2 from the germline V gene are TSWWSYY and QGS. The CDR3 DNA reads TGTGCTCTTGGGGATTTATTTCCTACGGGGGGCAATGGGGGATACGGTACCGACAAACTCATCTTT. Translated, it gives CALGDLFPTGGNGGYGTDKLIF.

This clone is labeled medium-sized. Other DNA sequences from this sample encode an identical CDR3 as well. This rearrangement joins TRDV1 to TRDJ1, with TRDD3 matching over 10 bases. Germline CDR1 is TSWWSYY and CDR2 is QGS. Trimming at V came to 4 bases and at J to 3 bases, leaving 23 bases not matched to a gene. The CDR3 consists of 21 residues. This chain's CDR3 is CALGAFPLKVGGYRYADKLIF. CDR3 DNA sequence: TGTGCTCTTGGGGCATTTCCTTTGAAGGTTGGGGGATACAGGTACGCCGATAAACTCATCTTT.

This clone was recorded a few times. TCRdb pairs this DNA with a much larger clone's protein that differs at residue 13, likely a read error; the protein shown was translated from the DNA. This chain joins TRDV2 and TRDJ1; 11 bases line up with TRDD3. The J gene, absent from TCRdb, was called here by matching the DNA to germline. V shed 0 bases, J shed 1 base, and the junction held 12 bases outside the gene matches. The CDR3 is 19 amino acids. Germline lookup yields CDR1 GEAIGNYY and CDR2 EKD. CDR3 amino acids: CACDTVNGGYATCTDKLIF. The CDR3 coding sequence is TGTGCCTGTGACACCGTGAATGGGGGATACGCGACGTGCACCGATAAACTCATCTTT.

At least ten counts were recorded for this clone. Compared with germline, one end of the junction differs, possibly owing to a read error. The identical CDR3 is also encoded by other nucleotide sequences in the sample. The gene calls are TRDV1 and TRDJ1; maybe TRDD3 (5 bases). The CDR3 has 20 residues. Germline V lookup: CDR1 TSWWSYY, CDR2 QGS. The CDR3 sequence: CALGEPSSLPVLSLTDKLIF. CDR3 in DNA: TGTGCCCTTGGGGAACCCTCTTCGCTACCGGTACTCTCTCTCACCGATAAACTCATCTTT.

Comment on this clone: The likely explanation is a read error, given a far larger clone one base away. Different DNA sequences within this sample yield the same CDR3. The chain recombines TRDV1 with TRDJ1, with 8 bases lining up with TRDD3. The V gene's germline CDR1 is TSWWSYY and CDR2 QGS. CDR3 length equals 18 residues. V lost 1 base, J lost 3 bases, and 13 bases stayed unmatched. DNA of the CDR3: TGTGCTCTTGGGGAACCTTTGAGGGATACGTGGCAGGCCGATAAACTCATCTTT. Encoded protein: CALGEPLRDTWQADKLIF.

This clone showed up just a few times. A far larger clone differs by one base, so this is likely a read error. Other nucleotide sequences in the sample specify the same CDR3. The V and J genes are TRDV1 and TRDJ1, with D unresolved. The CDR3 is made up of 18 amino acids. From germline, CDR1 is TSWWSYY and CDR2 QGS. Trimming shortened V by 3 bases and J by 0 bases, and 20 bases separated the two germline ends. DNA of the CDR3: TGTGCTCTTGGGGAGGTGTACCCGCGGGAATCGTACACCGATAAACTCATCTTT. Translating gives CALGEVYPRESYTDKLIF.